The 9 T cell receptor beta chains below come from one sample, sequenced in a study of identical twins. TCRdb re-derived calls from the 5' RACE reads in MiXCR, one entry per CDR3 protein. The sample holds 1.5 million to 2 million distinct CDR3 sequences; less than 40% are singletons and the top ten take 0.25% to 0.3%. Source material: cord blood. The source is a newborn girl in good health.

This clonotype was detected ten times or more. DNA of the CDR3: TGTTCGACGGGGGTGTACCAAGAGACCCAGTACTTC. Its protein product is CSTGVYQETQYF. The chain is built from TRBV6-6 and TRBJ2-5, with D tentatively TRBD2 (6 bases). Per the germline V gene, CDR1 is MNHNY and CDR2 is SVGAGI (reference sequence). The CDR3 loop spans 12 amino acids.

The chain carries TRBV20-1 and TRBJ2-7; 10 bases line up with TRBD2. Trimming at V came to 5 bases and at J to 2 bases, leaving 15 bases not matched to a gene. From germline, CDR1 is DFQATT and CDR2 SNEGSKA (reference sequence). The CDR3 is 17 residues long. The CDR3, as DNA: TGCAGTGCTGGAGTAGGATACTGGACTAGCGGTACCTACGAGCAGTACTTC. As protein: CSAGVGYWTSGTYEQYF.

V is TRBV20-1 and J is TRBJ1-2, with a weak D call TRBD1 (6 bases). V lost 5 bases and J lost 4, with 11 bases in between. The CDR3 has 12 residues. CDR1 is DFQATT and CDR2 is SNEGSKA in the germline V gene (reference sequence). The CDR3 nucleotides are TGCAGTGCTGAGGACAGCCGCTATGGCTACACCTTC. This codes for CSAEDSRYGYTF.

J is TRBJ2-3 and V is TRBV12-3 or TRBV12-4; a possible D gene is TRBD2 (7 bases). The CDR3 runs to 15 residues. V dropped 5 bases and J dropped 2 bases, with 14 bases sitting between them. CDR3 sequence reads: CASSLGGGFTDTQYF. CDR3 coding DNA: TGTGCCAGCAGTCTGGGCGGGGGCTTCACAGATACGCAGTATTTT.

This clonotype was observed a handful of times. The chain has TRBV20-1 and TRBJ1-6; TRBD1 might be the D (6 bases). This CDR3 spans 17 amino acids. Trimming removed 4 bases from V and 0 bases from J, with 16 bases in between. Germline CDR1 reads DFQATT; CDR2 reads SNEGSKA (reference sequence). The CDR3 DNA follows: TGCAGTGCTAAACGGAGGGGGTCGAGCTCCTATAATTCACCCCTCCACTTT. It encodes CSAKRRGSSSYNSPLHF.

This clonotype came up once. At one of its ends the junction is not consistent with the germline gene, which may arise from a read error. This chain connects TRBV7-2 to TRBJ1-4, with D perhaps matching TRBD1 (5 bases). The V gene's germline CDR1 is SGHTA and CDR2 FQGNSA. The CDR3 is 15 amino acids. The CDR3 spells CASSFSRGENEKPFF. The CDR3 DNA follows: TGTGCCAGCAGCTTTTCGCGGGGGGAGAATGAAAAACCGTTTTTT.

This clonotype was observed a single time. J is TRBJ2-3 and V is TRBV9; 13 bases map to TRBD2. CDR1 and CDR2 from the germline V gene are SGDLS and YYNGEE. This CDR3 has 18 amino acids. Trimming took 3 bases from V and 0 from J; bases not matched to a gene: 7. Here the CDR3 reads CASSATPGLAGSTDTQYF. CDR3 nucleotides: TGTGCCAGCAGCGCTACGCCGGGACTAGCGGGGAGCACAGATACGCAGTATTTT.

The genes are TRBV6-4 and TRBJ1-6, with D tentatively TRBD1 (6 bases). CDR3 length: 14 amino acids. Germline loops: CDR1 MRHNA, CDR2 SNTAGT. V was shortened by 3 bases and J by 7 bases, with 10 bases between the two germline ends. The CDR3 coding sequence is TGTGCCAGCAGTGAAGTCAGGGGAAATTCACCCCTCCACTTT. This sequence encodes CASSEVRGNSPLHF.

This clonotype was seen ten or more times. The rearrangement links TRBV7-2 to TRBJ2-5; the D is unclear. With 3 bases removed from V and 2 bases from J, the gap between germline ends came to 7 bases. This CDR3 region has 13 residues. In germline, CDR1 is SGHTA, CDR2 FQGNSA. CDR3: CASSFAVQETQYF. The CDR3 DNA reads TGTGCCAGCAGCTTTGCGGTTCAAGAGACCCAGTACTTC.